The 21 T cell receptor beta chains presented below share a single source sample, sequenced in a study of PD-L1 blockade in urothelial cancer (dated by TCRdb to the late 2010s). Libraries were built with the immunoSEQ multiplex PCR assay. Here the immuneACCESS table is served through TCRdb, limited to in-frame sequences with V and J called. Missing clones are a known gap in these copies; in checked studies unresolved V genes cover under half, and the rest lacks a known reason. The sample records roughly 20,000 clones, almost 90% of which are singletons. The top ten clones comprise roughly 3.6% of the sample. The sequencing here drew on PBMCs, taken around atezolizumab (anti-PD-L1) treatment. The origin of the receptors is a man aged 45-60 years with urothelial cancer.

The chain employs TRBV5-1 and TRBJ2-1; 13 bases match TRBD2. The CDR3 consists of 18 residues. The germline V gene has CDR1 SGHRS and CDR2 YFSETQ. V lost 4 bases, J lost 7 bases, and 14 bases stayed unmatched. The DNA of the CDR3 is TGCGCCAGCAGCCCGCGTACTAGCGGGGGGGCAGAAGGAAATGAGCAGTTCTTC. This gives the protein CASSPRTSGGAEGNEQFF.

This chain uses TRBV7-9 with TRBJ2-7, with D unresolved. The V and J ends lost 5 bases and 3 bases respectively, with 17 bases between them. CDR1 SEHNR and CDR2 FQNEAQ come from the germline V gene (reference sequence). The CDR3 is 15 amino acids. DNA for the CDR3: TGTGCCAGCAGCCATCCCCTAACCCTGAACTACGAGCAGTACTTC. This translates into CASSHPLTLNYEQYF.

This clone was observed a few times. The chain carries TRBV6-5 and TRBJ1-1, with a tentative D call TRBD1 (5 bases). The CDR3 sequence is 11 residues long. From germline, CDR1 is MNHEY and CDR2 SVGAGI. The V end was cut by 8 bases, the J end by 6 bases, with 10 bases between. The CDR3 region is CASVTGAEAFF. In DNA, the CDR3 is TGTGCCAGCGTAACGGGGGCTGAAGCTTTCTTT.

J is TRBJ1-5 and V is TRBV19, with a tentative D call TRBD1 (5 bases). The CDR3 length is 15 residues. Germline assignment: CDR1 LNHDA and CDR2 SQIVND (reference sequence). Trimming took off 7 bases at V and 1 base at J, with 14 bases between the two ends. DNA of the CDR3: TGTGCCAGTATCCCCAGCGGGGGGAGCAATCAGCCCCAGCATTTT. Translating it yields CASIPSGGSNQPQHF.

The V and J genes are TRBV5-1 and TRBJ2-7, with 10 bases fitting TRBD1. CDR3 size: 15 residues. Germline values: CDR1 SGHRS, CDR2 YFSETQ. V lost 4 bases to trimming and J lost 6 bases; unmatched junction nucleotides: 10. The DNA for the CDR3 is TGCGCCAGCAGCGTGGGTGGACAGGGGGTTGGCGAGCAGTACTTC. Amino acid sequence: CASSVGGQGVGEQYF.

In its sample, this clone was seen a few times. The chain uses TRBV6-5 and TRBJ1-2; no definite D call. Trimming stripped 10 bases from V and 4 bases from J, with 16 bases between. CDR3 length: 13 residues. Germline assignment: CDR1 MNHEY and CDR2 SVGAGI. CDR3 sequence: CATEVAPGYGYTF. The CDR3 DNA sequence: TGTGCCACCGAAGTAGCTCCCGGCTATGGCTACACCTTC.

J is TRBJ2-7 and V is TRBV7-9, with 7 bases aligning to TRBD1. The CDR3 is made up of 18 amino acids. In germline, CDR1 is SEHNR, CDR2 FQNEAQ (reference sequence). V lost 2 bases, J lost 0 bases, and 13 bases stayed unmatched. CDR3 protein: CASSLIPPLGQDSYEQYF. DNA of the CDR3: TGTGCCAGCAGCTTAATCCCTCCCCTAGGACAGGACTCCTACGAGCAGTACTTC.

This chain uses TRBV9 with TRBJ2-5, with 8 bases matching TRBD1. CDR3 length: 16 amino acids. CDR1 SGDLS and CDR2 YYNGEE come from the germline V gene. Trimming at V came to 2 bases and at J to 7 bases, leaving 13 bases not matched to a gene. The CDR3 sequence: CASSVGATDRVVTQYF. The CDR3 region has the DNA TGTGCCAGCAGCGTTGGGGCGACGGACAGGGTTGTGACCCAGTACTTC.

V gene TRBV9 combines with J gene TRBJ1-1, with a weak D call TRBD1 (6 bases). V lost 4 bases and J 9 bases, leaving 16 bases between the germline ends. The length of the CDR3 is 13 residues. Germline V gene lookup returns CDR1 SGDLS and CDR2 YYNGEE. CDR3: CASSPVGTTKAFF. The CDR3 coding sequence is TGTGCCAGCAGCCCAGTAGGGACAACCAAAGCTTTCTTT.

The chain employs TRBV9 and TRBJ2-6; weak D call: TRBD1 (6 bases). Between the trimmed V and J ends, which lost 4 bases and 2 bases, there was a span of 13 bases. The germline CDR1 and CDR2 sequences are SGDLS and YYNGEE. This CDR3 has 16 amino acids. CDR3 in DNA: TGTGCCAGCAGCTCTCACAGGGAAGCTGGGGCCAACGTCCTGACTTTC. It translates to CASSSHREAGANVLTF.

The chain recombines TRBV14 with TRBJ2-1; 8 bases are shared with TRBD2. The CDR3 is made up of 16 amino acids. Germline trimming cut 4 bases from V and 5 bases from J; bases unmatched to any gene: 10. The V gene's germline CDR1 is SGHDN and CDR2 FVKESK. The CDR3, as DNA: TGTGCCAGCAGCCTGGGGTCGGGACTAGGTGACAATGAGCAGTTCTTC. Translated, it gives CASSLGSGLGDNEQFF.

The J gene is TRBJ1-4, the V gene TRBV5-5, with D perhaps TRBD1 (6 bases). CDR1 is SGHKS and CDR2 is YYEKEE in the germline V gene (reference sequence). V lost 4 bases to trimming and J lost 5 bases, with 15 bases between them. This CDR3 contains 15 residues. CDR3 sequence (DNA): TGTGCCAGCAGCACAGGGTTTCGGGAAAATGAAAAACTGTTTTTT. This encodes CASSTGFRENEKLFF.

The sample holds one count of this clone. The chain joins TRBV19 to TRBJ2-3; 7 bases map to TRBD2. Trimming removed 5 bases from V and 2 bases from J; junction bases left unmatched: 7. Germline values: CDR1 LNHDA, CDR2 SQIVND (reference sequence). CDR3 length: 15 residues. The CDR3 loop reads CASSWSAGTTDTQYF. DNA for the CDR3: TGTGCCAGTAGTTGGTCAGCGGGAACCACAGATACGCAGTATTTT.

The chain has TRBV28 and TRBJ1-5, with a possible D match to TRBD1 (6 bases). There are 14 residues in the CDR3. Per germline, CDR1 MDHEN and CDR2 SYDVKM. V gave up 1 base and J gave up 11 bases, with 15 bases separating them. CDR3 in amino acids: CASSLSRGGVAQHF. DNA of the CDR3: TGTGCCAGCAGTTTATCAAGGGGGGGGGTGGCCCAGCATTTT. Full variable domain (outside the CDR3, taken from reference TRBV28 and TRBJ1-5): DVKVTQSSRYLVKRTGEKVFLECVQDMDHENMFWYRQDPGLGLRLIYFSYDVKMKEKGDIPEGYSVSREKKERFSLILESASTNQTSMYLCASSLSRGGVAQHFGDGTRLSIL.

The J gene is TRBJ1-1, the V gene TRBV27; TRBD1 matches at 9 bases. CDR3 length: 16 residues. In germline, CDR1 is MNHEY, CDR2 SMNVEV (reference sequence). V was clipped by 5 bases and J by 7 bases; unmatched bases: 14. CDR3 DNA: TGTGCCAGCAGTCCGACTACCGGGACAGGGATAAATGAAGCTTTCTTT. Encoded protein: CASSPTTGTGINEAFF.

V gene TRBV9 combines with J gene TRBJ1-1; D not resolved. Trimming pared 0 bases from V and 1 base from J, leaving 4 bases between. Germline V lookup: CDR1 SGDLS, CDR2 YYNGEE. This CDR3 spans 13 amino acids. Here the CDR3 reads CASSVVRNTEAFF. In DNA form, the CDR3 reads TGTGCCAGCAGCGTAGTCAGGAACACTGAAGCTTTCTTT.

The chain combines TRBV27 with TRBJ1-4; D ambiguous. CDR3 size: 16 residues. Looked up from germline, CDR1 is MNHEY and CDR2 is SMNVEV (reference sequence). V lost 6 bases and J lost 3, with 17 bases in between. CDR3 nucleotide sequence: TGTGCCAGCAGCCCTTTCGGGCCGGGGTCTAATGAAAAACTGTTTTTT. Translation: CASSPFGPGSNEKLFF. Full variable domain (rest looked up from reference TRBV27 and TRBJ1-4): EAQVTQNPRYLITVTGKKLTVTCSQNMNHEYMSWYRQDPGLGLRQIYYSMNVEVTDKGDVPEGYKVSRKEKRNFPLILESPSPNQTSLYFCASSPFGPGSNEKLFFGSGTQLSVL.

The sample holds a few counts of this clone. This chain joins TRBV6-5 and TRBJ1-1; tentatively, D is TRBD1 (6 bases). Germline loops: CDR1 MNHEY, CDR2 SVGAGI. This CDR3 is built from 14 residues. Trimming left V 5 bases short and J 0 bases short, with 10 bases between. The CDR3 region is CASSGHRVNTEAFF. In DNA, the CDR3 is TGTGCCAGCAGTGGACACAGGGTGAACACTGAAGCTTTCTTT.

The chain uses TRBV29-1 and TRBJ2-1, with 9 bases lining up with TRBD1. CDR1 is SQVTM and CDR2 is ANQGSEA in the germline V gene. CDR3 length: 14 amino acids. The J segment lost 7 bases and the V segment lost 6 bases, leaving 10 bases of the junction unmatched. As DNA, the CDR3 is TGCAGCGTAGTTAGGGGACAGGGTATGAATGAGCAGTTCTTC. Its protein product is CSVVRGQGMNEQFF.

The chain couples TRBV7-7 to TRBJ2-5; 15 bases fit TRBD2. With V trimmed by 1 base and J by 4 bases, 4 bases remained unmatched. Per the germline V gene, CDR1 is SSHAT and CDR2 is FNYEAQ (reference sequence). CDR3 length: 17 residues. This CDR3 is CASSLGTSGRGRETQYF. CDR3 in DNA: TGTGCCAGCAGCTTAGGGACTAGCGGGAGGGGGCGAGAGACCCAGTACTTC.

The J gene is TRBJ1-4, the V gene TRBV4-1; D may be TRBD1 (6 bases). This CDR3 is built from 15 residues. Germline CDR1 MGHRA, CDR2 YSYEKL. V was clipped by 2 bases and J by 7 bases, with 14 bases between them. CDR3 residues: CASSQTGLGSEKLFF. In DNA form, the CDR3 reads TGCGCCAGCAGCCAAACAGGGCTTGGGAGTGAAAAACTGTTTTTT.